Shown below are 4 T cell receptor beta chains from a single sample sequenced in a study of blood T cell repertoires in COVID-19. The data were produced by immunoSEQ multiplex PCR, yet TCRdb's version contains in-frame clones alone and is incomplete. In the table there are 80,000 to 90,000 clones, roughly four fifths of which are singletons. Sequencing was performed on peripheral blood. Receptors originate from an elderly woman with acute or convalescent COVID-19.

This clone has a single count. The gene calls are TRBV16 and TRBJ1-1; 7 nucleotides agree with TRBD1. Trimming at V came to 5 bases and at J to 1 base, leaving 7 bases not matched to a gene. The CDR3 sequence is 15 residues long. Germline CDR1 KGHSY, CDR2 FQNENV. The CDR3 DNA sequence: TGTGCCAGCAGCAGGACCGGACAGGCGAACACTGAAGCTTTCTTT. Protein sequence: CASSRTGQANTEAFF.

The V call is TRBV28, the J call TRBJ1-5; D remains ambiguous. V was clipped by 1 base and J by 5 bases, with 9 bases between them. CDR3 length equals 14 residues. The germline CDR1 and CDR2 sequences are MDHEN and SYDVKM. The CDR3, as DNA: TGTGCCAGCAGTTTATTCCAGGATCATCAGCCCCAGCATTTT. It encodes CASSLFQDHQPQHF.

The chain carries TRBV18 and TRBJ2-7; TRBD2 aligns across 12 bases. Germline values: CDR1 KGHSH, CDR2 LQKENI. After removal of 3 bases from V and 0 bases from J, the junction contained 3 bases not matched to a gene. The CDR3 is made up of 16 amino acids. CDR3 DNA sequence: TGTGCCAGCTCACCGACTAGCGGGGGCCGCTCCTACGAGCAGTACTTC. It is translated as CASSPTSGGRSYEQYF.

This chain uses TRBV10-3 with TRBJ1-4; D might be TRBD1 (5 bases). In germline, CDR1 is ENHRY, CDR2 SYGVKD. This CDR3 is 15 amino acids long. V was pared by 1 base and J by 6 bases, with 12 bases between. The CDR3: CAISEFGADHEKLFF. CDR3 sequence (DNA): TGTGCCATCAGTGAGTTTGGGGCAGACCATGAAAAACTGTTTTTT.